This T cell receptor beta chain is from a study of blood T cell repertoires in COVID-19. On the study more broadly: The United States, Italy and Spain were the sources of the acute and convalescent COVID-19 samples. From T cells, B-cell-depleted T cells, or PBMCs came the material, which was cDNA or gDNA.

Original processing notes: Estimation of nucleated cell counts relied on the amplification of reference gene primers. The method was immunoSEQ multiplex PCR; TCRdb's version includes in-frame clones alone and lacks a portion of them. Clone size and the V and J calls come from that table; the DNA yielded D and trimming. The sample has around 400,000 clones; more than 80% are singletons. Trimming took 5 bases from V and 6 from J, leaving 11 bases between them. Germline V gives CDR1 MDHEN, CDR2 SYDVKM. There are 13 residues in the CDR3. The sequenced sample was peripheral blood. This TCR was sampled from a man aged 40-49 years with acute or convalescent COVID-19. The chain employs TRBV28 and TRBJ1-5, with D possibly being TRBD1 (5 bases). The CDR3 sequence: CASSQGPRQPQHF. The CDR3 coding sequence is TGTGCCAGCAGTCAGGGCCCTCGTCAGCCCCAGCATTTT.